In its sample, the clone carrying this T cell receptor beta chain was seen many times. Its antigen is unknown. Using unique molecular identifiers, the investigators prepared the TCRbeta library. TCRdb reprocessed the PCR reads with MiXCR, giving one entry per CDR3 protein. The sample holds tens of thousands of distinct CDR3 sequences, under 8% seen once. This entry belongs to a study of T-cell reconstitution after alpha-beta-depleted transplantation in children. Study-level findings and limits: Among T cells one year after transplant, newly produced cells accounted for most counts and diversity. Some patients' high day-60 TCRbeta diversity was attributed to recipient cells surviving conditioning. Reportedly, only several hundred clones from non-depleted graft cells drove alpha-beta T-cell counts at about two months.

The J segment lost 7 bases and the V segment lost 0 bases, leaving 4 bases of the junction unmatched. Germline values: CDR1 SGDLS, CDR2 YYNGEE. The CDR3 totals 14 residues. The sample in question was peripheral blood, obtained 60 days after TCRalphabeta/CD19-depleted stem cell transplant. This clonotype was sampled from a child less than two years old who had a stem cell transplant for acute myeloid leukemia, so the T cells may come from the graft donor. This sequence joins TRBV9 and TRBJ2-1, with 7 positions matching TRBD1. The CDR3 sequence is CASSVDRGRNEQFF. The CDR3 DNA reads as TGTGCCAGCAGCGTAGACAGGGGTCGGAATGAGCAGTTCTTC.